Below, one TCR beta chain is given with its context. The data were taken from a study of blood T cell repertoires in COVID-19. Method: immunoSEQ multiplex PCR; TCRdb's copy keeps in-frame clones and lacks some. The sample lists some 200,000 clones, 80% to 90% occurring once. The germline V gene has CDR1 MNHEY and CDR2 SVGAGI. Trimming shortened V by 7 bases and J by 5 bases, and 6 bases separated the two germline ends. The CDR3 runs 11 residues. Specimen: PBMCs or T cells enriched from blood (not recorded which). The chain joins TRBV6-5 to TRBJ2-1; D remains ambiguous. The sequence was collected from a woman between 45 and 60 years old who had been exposed to COVID-19. In DNA, the CDR3 is TGTGCCAGCATGAGGAACAATGAGCAGTTCTTC. It is translated as CASMRNNEQFF.